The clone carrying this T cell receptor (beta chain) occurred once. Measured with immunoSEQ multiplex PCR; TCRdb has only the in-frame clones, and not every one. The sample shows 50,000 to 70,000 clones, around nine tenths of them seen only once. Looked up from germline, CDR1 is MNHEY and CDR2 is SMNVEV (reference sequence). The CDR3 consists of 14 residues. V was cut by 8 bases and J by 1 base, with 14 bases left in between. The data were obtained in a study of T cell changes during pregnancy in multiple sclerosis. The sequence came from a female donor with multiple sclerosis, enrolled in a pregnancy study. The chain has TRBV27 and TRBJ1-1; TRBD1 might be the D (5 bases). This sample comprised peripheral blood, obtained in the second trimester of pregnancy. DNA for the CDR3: TGTGCCAGCCCCTTCCCAGGACAGAACACTGAAGCTTTCTTT. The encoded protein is CASPFPGQNTEAFF.